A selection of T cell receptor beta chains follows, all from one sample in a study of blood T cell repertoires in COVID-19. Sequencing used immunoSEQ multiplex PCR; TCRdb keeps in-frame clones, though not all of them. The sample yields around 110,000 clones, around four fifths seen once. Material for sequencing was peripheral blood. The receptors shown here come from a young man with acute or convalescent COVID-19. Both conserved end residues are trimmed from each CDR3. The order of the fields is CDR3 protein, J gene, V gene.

CDR3aa: ASSVDRASTGELF
j_gene: TRBJ2-2
v_gene: TRBV2

CDR3aa: ASSKGNSGGADTQY
j_gene: TRBJ2-3
v_gene: TRBV21-1

CDR3aa: ASSYSSGGQVIQY
j_gene: TRBJ2-4
v_gene: TRBV6-2/TRBV6-3

CDR3aa: ASSQPLAGYNEQF
j_gene: TRBJ2-1
v_gene: TRBV4-1

CDR3aa: SVSKGADTEAF
j_gene: TRBJ1-1
v_gene: TRBV29-1

CDR3aa: ASTLEGGYGYT
j_gene: TRBJ1-2
v_gene: TRBV12-3/TRBV12-4

CDR3aa: ASSEAGTGVSPLH
j_gene: TRBJ1-6
v_gene: TRBV6-1

CDR3aa: ATIDRGVNGYT
j_gene: TRBJ1-2
v_gene: TRBV12-3/TRBV12-4

CDR3aa: ASSPTDRGLQPQH
j_gene: TRBJ1-5
v_gene: TRBV18

CDR3aa: ASSYGLAGAQETQY
j_gene: TRBJ2-5
v_gene: TRBV5-8

CDR3aa: ASSDSLTSTDTQY
j_gene: TRBJ2-3
v_gene: TRBV6-5

CDR3aa: ASSTGSGAYEQY
j_gene: TRBJ2-7
v_gene: TRBV7-2

CDR3aa: ASSRTGGRNEQF
j_gene: TRBJ2-1
v_gene: TRBV7-3

CDR3aa: ASSQDRENTEAF
j_gene: TRBJ1-1
v_gene: TRBV18

CDR3aa: ASSLGLRPPSNQPQH
j_gene: TRBJ1-5
v_gene: TRBV5-8

CDR3aa: ASSQVLAGVNEQF
j_gene: TRBJ2-1
v_gene: TRBV3-1/TRBV3-2

CDR3aa: SALRGTMNTEAF
j_gene: TRBJ1-1
v_gene: TRBV29-1

CDR3aa: ASSLDRDNSPLH
j_gene: TRBJ1-6
v_gene: TRBV5-1

CDR3aa: ASSYLGVSTEAF
j_gene: TRBJ1-1
v_gene: TRBV6-5

CDR3aa: ASSISRLAGGLDSYNEQF
j_gene: TRBJ2-1
v_gene: TRBV19

CDR3aa: ASSLMGRGSAGELF
j_gene: TRBJ2-2
v_gene: TRBV7-8

CDR3aa: ASSFGQSYEQY
j_gene: TRBJ2-7
v_gene: TRBV6-5

CDR3aa: ASSLDRGYGNQPQH
j_gene: TRBJ1-5
v_gene: TRBV5-8

CDR3aa: ASSLNPGLAGGGAEQF
j_gene: TRBJ2-1
v_gene: TRBV7-3

CDR3aa: ASSSDGYYNEQF
j_gene: TRBJ2-1
v_gene: TRBV13

CDR3aa: ATSRMLGQPYEQY
j_gene: TRBJ2-7
v_gene: TRBV15

CDR3aa: ASSQSGLADNEQF
j_gene: TRBJ2-1
v_gene: TRBV7-3

CDR3aa: ASSLEASEEGYEQY
j_gene: TRBJ2-7
v_gene: TRBV7-2

CDR3aa: AWSVGTAYGYT
j_gene: TRBJ1-2
v_gene: TRBV30

CDR3aa: ASSYGQVPYGYT
j_gene: TRBJ1-2
v_gene: TRBV6-5

CDR3aa: ASSLLAGNDNEQF
j_gene: TRBJ2-1
v_gene: TRBV5-8

CDR3aa: ASSQGWWTGRLSNIQY
j_gene: TRBJ2-4
v_gene: TRBV4-1

CDR3aa: ASRYGLVGYT
j_gene: TRBJ1-2
v_gene: TRBV19

CDR3aa: ASSPGRGLMNTEAF
j_gene: TRBJ1-1
v_gene: TRBV7-9

CDR3aa: ASTKARSGLVSSYEQY
j_gene: TRBJ2-7
v_gene: TRBV10-1

CDR3aa: ASSRAGGSYNEQF
j_gene: TRBJ2-1
v_gene: TRBV5-4

CDR3aa: ASSALGTSGDTQY
j_gene: TRBJ2-3
v_gene: TRBV7-6

CDR3aa: ASSVTGGGGSPLH
j_gene: TRBJ1-6
v_gene: TRBV9

CDR3aa: ASSFGPGLNYGYT
j_gene: TRBJ1-2
v_gene: TRBV7-9

CDR3aa: ASLGGAVDTQY
j_gene: TRBJ2-3
v_gene: TRBV7-9

CDR3aa: ASSVATGGGNEQF
j_gene: TRBJ2-1
v_gene: TRBV9

CDR3aa: ASSQSYRGNTIY
j_gene: TRBJ1-3
v_gene: TRBV4-1

CDR3aa: ASSSRTGEGYEQY
j_gene: TRBJ2-7
v_gene: TRBV7-8

CDR3aa: ASSLGRRTEGGETQY
j_gene: TRBJ2-5
v_gene: TRBV7-2

CDR3aa: ASSLQGQGRDEQF
j_gene: TRBJ2-1
v_gene: TRBV7-3

CDR3aa: ASSYEGSGSAGELF
j_gene: TRBJ2-2
v_gene: TRBV6-5

CDR3aa: ASSVEAGGPYNEQF
j_gene: TRBJ2-1
v_gene: TRBV9

CDR3aa: ASSLGTNNYGYT
j_gene: TRBJ1-2
v_gene: TRBV7-9

CDR3aa: ASTDPGGAVNSPLH
j_gene: TRBJ1-6
v_gene: TRBV6-6

CDR3aa: ASRETGAGTEAF
j_gene: TRBJ1-1
v_gene: TRBV2

CDR3aa: ASSQPSGGQGDEQF
j_gene: TRBJ2-1
v_gene: TRBV3-1/TRBV3-2

CDR3aa: ASSWDRGNTEAF
j_gene: TRBJ1-1
v_gene: TRBV5-1

CDR3aa: ASGFLLYGQRNTGELF
j_gene: TRBJ2-2
v_gene: TRBV12-5

CDR3aa: ASSPPGAFSGNTIY
j_gene: TRBJ1-3
v_gene: TRBV18